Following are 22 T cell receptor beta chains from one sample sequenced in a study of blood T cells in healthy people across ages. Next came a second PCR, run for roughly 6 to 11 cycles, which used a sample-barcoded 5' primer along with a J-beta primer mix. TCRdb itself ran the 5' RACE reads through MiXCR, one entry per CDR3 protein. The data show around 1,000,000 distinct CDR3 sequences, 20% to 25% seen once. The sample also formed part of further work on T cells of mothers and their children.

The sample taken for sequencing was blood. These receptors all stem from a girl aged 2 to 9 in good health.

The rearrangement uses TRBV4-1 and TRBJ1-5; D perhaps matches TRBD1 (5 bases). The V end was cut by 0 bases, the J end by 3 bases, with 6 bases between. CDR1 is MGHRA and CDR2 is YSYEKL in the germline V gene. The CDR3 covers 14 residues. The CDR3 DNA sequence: TGCGCCAGCAGCCAAGAACAGGACAATCAGCCCCAGCATTTT. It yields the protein CASSQEQDNQPQHF.

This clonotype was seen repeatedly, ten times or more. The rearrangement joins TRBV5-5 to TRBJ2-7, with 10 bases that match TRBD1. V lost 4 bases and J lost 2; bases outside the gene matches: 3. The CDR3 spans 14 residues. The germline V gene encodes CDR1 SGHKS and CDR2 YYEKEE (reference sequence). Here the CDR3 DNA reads TGTGCCAGCAGCCGGACAGGGGGAACCTACGAGCAGTACTTC. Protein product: CASSRTGGTYEQYF.

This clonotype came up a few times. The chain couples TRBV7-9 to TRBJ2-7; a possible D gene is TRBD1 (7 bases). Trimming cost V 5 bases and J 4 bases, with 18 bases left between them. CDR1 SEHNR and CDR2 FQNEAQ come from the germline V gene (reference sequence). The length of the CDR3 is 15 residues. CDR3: CASSPSRGTDYEQYF. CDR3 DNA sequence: TGTGCCAGCAGCCCCTCCCGGGGGACAGATTACGAGCAGTACTTC.

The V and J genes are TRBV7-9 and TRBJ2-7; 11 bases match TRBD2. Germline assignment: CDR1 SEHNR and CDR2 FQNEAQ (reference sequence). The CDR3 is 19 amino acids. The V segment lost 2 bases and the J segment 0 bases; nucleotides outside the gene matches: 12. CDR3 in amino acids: CASSLFAATSGSVSYEQYF. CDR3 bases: TGTGCCAGCAGCTTATTTGCCGCCACTAGCGGGAGCGTCTCCTACGAGCAGTACTTC.

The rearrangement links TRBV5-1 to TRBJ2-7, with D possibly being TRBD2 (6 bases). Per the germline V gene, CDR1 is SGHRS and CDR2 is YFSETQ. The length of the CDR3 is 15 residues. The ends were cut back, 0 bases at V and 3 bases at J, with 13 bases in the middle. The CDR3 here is CASSLVATRGYEQYF. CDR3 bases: TGCGCCAGCAGCTTGGTAGCGACTAGGGGCTACGAGCAGTACTTC.

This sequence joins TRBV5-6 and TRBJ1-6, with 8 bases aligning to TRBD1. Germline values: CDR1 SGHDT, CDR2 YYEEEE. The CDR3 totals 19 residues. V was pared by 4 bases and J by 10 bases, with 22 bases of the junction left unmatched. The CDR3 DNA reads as TGTGCCAGCAGCCCTGGTGGGTTCAGGGGGCGCCAGGGGGGCTCACCCCTCCACTTT. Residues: CASSPGGFRGRQGGSPLHF.

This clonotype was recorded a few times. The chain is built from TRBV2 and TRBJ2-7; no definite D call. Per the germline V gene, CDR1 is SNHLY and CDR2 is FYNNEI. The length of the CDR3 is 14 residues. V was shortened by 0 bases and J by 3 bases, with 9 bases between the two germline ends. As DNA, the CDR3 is TGTGCCAGCAGTGAAGCGCTTGAGCTCTACGAGCAGTACTTC. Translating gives CASSEALELYEQYF.

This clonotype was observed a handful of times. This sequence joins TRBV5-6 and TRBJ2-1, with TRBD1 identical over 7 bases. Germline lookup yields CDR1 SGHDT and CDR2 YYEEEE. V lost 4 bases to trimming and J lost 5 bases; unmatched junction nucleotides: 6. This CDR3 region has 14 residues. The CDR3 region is CASSLGQPHNEQFF. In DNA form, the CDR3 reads TGTGCCAGCAGCCTGGGACAGCCTCACAATGAGCAGTTCTTC.

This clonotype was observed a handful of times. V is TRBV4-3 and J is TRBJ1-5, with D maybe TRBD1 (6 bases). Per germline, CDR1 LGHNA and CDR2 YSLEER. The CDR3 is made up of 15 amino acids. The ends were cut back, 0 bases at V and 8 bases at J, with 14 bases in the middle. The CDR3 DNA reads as TGCGCCAGCAGCCAAGAGGCACAGGGTGGTAAGCCCCAGCATTTT. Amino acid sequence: CASSQEAQGGKPQHF.

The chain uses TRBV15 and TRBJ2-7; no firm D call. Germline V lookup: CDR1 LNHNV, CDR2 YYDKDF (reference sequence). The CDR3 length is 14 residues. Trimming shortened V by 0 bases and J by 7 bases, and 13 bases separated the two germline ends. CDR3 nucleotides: TGTGCCACCAGCAGAGATCCCACAGCTGGGGAGCAGTACTTC. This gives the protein CATSRDPTAGEQYF.

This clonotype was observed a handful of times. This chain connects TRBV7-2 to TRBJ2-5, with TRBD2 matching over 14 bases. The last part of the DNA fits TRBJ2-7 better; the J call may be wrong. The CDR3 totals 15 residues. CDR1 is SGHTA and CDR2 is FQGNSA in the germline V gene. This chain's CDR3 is CASSGTSGGSYEQYF. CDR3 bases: TGTGCCAGCAGCGGGACTAGCGGGGGCTCCTACGAGCAGTACTTC.

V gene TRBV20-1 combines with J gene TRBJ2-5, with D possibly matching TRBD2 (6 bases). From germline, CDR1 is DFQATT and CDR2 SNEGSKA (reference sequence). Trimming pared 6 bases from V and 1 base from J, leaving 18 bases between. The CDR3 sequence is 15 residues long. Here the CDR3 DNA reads TGCAGTGCCACACCAGGAGCGGGTCTCCAAGAGACCCAGTACTTC. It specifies CSATPGAGLQETQYF.

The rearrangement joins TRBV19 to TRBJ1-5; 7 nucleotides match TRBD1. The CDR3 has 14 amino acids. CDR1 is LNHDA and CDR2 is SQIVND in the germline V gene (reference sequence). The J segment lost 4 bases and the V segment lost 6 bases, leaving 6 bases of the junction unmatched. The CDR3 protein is CASSPGQWNQPQHF. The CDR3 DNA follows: TGTGCCAGTAGCCCGGGACAGTGGAATCAGCCCCAGCATTTT.

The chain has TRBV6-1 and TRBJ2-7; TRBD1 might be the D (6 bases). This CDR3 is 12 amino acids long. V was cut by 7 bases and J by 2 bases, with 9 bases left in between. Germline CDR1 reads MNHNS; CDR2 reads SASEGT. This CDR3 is CASIGTPYEQYF. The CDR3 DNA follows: TGTGCCAGCATAGGGACACCCTACGAGCAGTACTTC.

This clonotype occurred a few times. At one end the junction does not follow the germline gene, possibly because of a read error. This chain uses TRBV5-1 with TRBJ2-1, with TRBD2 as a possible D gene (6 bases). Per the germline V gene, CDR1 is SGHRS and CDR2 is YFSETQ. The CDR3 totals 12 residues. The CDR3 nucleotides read TGCACCAGCAGCTCGACGGGAGCCCCACCGTTCTTC. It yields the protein CTSSSTGAPPFF. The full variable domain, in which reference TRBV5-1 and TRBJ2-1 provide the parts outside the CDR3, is KAGVTQTPRYLIKTRGQQVTLSCSPISGHRSVSWYQQTPGQGLQFLFEYFSETQRNKGNFPGRFSGRQFSNSRSEMNVSTLELGDSALYLCTSSSTGAPPFFGPGTRLTVL.

The CDR3 loop is CSARDLAAINIQYF. CDR3 sequence (DNA): TGCAGTGCTAGAGATCTAGCGGCCATCAACATTCAGTACTTC. This chain connects TRBV20-1 to TRBJ2-4; 7 bases are a match to TRBD2. CDR1 DFQATT and CDR2 SNEGSKA come from the germline V gene (reference sequence). The CDR3 consists of 14 residues. The V gene end was trimmed by 0 bases and the J gene end by 7 bases; junction bases not matched to a gene: 6.

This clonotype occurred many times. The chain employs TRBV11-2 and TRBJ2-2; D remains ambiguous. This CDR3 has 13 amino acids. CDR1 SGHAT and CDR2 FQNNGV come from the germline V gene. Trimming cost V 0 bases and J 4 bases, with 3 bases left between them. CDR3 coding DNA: TGTGCCAGCAGCTTAGAACGCACCGGGGAGCTGTTTTTT. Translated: CASSLERTGELFF.

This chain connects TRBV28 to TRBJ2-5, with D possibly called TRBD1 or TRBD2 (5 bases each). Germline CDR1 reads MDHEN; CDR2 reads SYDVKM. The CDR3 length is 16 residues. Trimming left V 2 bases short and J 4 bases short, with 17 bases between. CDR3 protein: CASSLKIRGLGETQYF. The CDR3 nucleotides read TGTGCCAGCAGTTTAAAGATCCGGGGCCTAGGAGAGACCCAGTACTTC.

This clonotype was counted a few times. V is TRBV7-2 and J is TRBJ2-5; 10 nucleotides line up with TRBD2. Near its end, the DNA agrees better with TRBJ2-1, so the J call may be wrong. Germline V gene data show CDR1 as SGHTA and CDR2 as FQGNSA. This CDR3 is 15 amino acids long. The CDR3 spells CASSLEAGGPMEQFF. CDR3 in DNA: TGTGCCAGCAGCTTAGAAGCGGGAGGGCCAATGGAGCAGTTCTTC.

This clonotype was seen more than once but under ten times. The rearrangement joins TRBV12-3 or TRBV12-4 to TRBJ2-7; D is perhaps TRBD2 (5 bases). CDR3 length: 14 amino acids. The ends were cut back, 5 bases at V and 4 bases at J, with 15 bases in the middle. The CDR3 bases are TGTGCCAGCAGTCGATCAACGGGCGGGTACGAGCAGTACTTC. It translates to CASSRSTGGYEQYF.

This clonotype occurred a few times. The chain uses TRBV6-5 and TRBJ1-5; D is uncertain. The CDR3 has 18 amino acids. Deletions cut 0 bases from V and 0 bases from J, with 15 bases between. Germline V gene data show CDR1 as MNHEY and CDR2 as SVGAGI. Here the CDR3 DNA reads TGTGCCAGCAGTTACTCGCCTCTGGTAGAGAATAGCAATCAGCCCCAGCATTTT. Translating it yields CASSYSPLVENSNQPQHF.

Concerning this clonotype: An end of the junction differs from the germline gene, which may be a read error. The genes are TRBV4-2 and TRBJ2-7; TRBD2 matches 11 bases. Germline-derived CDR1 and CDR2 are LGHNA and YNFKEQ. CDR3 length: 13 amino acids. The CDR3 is CASSQDPSGGPCF. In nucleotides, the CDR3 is TGTGCCAGCAGCCAAGATCCTAGCGGGGGGCCCTGCTTC.